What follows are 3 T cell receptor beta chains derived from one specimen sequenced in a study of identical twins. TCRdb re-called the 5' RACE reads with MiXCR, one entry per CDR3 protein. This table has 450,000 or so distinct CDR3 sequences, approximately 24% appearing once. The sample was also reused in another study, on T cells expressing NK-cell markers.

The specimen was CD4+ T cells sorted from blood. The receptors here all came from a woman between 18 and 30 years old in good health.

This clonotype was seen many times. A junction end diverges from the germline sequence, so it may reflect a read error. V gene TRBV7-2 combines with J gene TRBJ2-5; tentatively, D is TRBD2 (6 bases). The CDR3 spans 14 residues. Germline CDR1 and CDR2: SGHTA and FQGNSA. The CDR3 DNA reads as TGCGCCAGCAGCTTGTCGGGGGTCCAAGAGACCCAGTACTTC. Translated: CASSLSGVQETQYF.

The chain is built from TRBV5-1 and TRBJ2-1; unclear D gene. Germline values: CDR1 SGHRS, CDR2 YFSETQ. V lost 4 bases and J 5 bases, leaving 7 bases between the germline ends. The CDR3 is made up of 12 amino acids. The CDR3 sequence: CASSIENNEQFF. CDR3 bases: TGCGCCAGCAGCATAGAGAACAATGAGCAGTTCTTC.

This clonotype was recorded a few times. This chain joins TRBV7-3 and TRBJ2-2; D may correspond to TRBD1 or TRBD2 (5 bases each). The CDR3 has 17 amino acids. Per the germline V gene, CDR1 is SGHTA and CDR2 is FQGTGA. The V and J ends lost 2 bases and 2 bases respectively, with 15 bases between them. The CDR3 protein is CASSLATRGANTGELFF. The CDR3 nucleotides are TGTGCCAGCAGCTTAGCGACCCGGGGCGCCAACACCGGGGAGCTGTTTTTT.